The sequence of this TCR beta chain was determined in a study of untreated major depressive disorder. Overall study findings and caveats: TRBV05-01 (Vbeta 5.1) usage was higher in CD4+ T cells of depressed patients than controls. Sequencing comparisons covered only three preselected Vbeta families.

Per the germline V gene, CDR1 is MNHEY and CDR2 is SMNVEV (reference sequence). CDR3 length: 16 residues. V was pared by 4 bases and J by 8 bases, with 8 bases of the junction left unmatched. Details on this clone: What it recognizes is unknown.

CD4+ T cells were isolated from thawed PBMCs by magnetic negative selection. Sequenced by immunoSEQ multiplex PCR; TCRdb stores in-frame clones only, minus some. The data hold some 25,000 clones, with 91% observed a single time. The source of this sequence is a young woman with major depressive disorder. The sequencing sample was made of CD4+ T cells from PBMCs. The V call is TRBV27, the J call TRBJ2-3; 14 bases map to TRBD2. The CDR3 DNA reads TGTGCCAGCAGTTCGGGACTAGCGGGGGCCGGGGGTACGCAGTATTTT. Translating gives CASSSGLAGAGGTQYF.